Listed here are 29 T cell receptor beta chains from one sample, sequenced in a study of blood T cell repertoires in COVID-19. Profiled with immunoSEQ multiplex PCR; TCRdb holds only in-frame clones, not every one. The sample lists 100,000 or so clones; 87% were seen once. The source material was peripheral blood. The receptors derive from a woman aged 25 to 39 with acute or convalescent COVID-19.

The chain recombines TRBV5-6 with TRBJ2-1; TRBD1 aligns across 8 bases. Losses at the gene ends were 2 bases for V and 7 bases for J; bases not matched to a gene: 8. This CDR3 contains 15 residues. Looked up from germline, CDR1 is SGHDT and CDR2 is YYEEEE. The CDR3 bases are TGTGCCAGCAGCTTCACTCAGGGGGCGCAGAATGAGCAGTTCTTC. This codes for CASSFTQGAQNEQFF.

The V gene is TRBV4-1, the J gene TRBJ1-2; D may be TRBD1 (6 bases). Germline CDR1 and CDR2: MGHRA and YSYEKL. V lost 5 bases and J lost 3, with 13 bases in between. The CDR3 totals 14 residues. The DNA of the CDR3 is TGCGCCAGCAGCTTGGGGGCTATCGACTATGGCTACACCTTC. Amino acids: CASSLGAIDYGYTF.

The chain recombines TRBV7-9 with TRBJ1-2; no reliable D call. CDR1 and CDR2 from the germline V gene are SEHNR and FQNEAQ (reference sequence). Trimming cost V 2 bases and J 8 bases, with 12 bases left between them. The CDR3 spans 13 residues. This CDR3 is CASSLSLEYGYTF. CDR3 DNA: TGTGCCAGCAGCTTAAGTCTAGAGTACGGCTACACCTTC.

J is TRBJ1-4 and V is TRBV6-5; possibly TRBD1 for D (5 bases). Trimming cost V 1 base and J 7 bases, with 10 bases left between them. The CDR3 is 14 amino acids. The germline gives CDR1 MNHEY, CDR2 SVGAGI. The DNA of the CDR3 is TGTGCCAGCAGTTACTTAGGGACTGGTGAAAAACTGTTTTTT. Translated: CASSYLGTGEKLFF.

The chain is built from TRBV28 and TRBJ2-2; the D gene is possibly TRBD1 (6 bases). The V end lost 4 bases, the J end lost 1 base, and 13 bases lay between the germline ends. The CDR3 has 16 amino acids. Germline V gene sequence: CDR1 MDHEN, CDR2 SYDVKM. The DNA for the CDR3 is TGTGCCAGCAGTTCAACGGGACACTTGAACACCGGGGAGCTGTTTTTT. Protein: CASSSTGHLNTGELFF.

The CDR3 protein is CASSPWSFGSSYNSPLHF. In DNA, the CDR3 is TGTGCCAGCAGCCCCTGGAGTTTTGGGAGCTCCTATAATTCACCCCTCCACTTT. The V and J genes are TRBV3-1 (or the pseudogene TRBV3-2) and TRBJ1-6, with D uncertain. CDR1 LGHDT and CDR2 YNNKEL come from the germline V gene (reference sequence). V was trimmed by 4 bases and J by 0 bases, leaving 16 bases between them. The CDR3 runs to 18 residues.

The chain is built from TRBV9 and TRBJ2-3; 8 nucleotides line up with TRBD2. The CDR3 consists of 15 residues. Germline V CDR1 and CDR2: SGDLS, YYNGEE. After removal of 1 base from V and 0 bases from J, the junction contained 1 base not matched to a gene. The CDR3 region has the DNA TGTGCCAGCAGCGTACTAGCGGGTAGCACAGATACGCAGTATTTT. This codes for CASSVLAGSTDTQYF.

V is TRBV7-9 and J is TRBJ1-6; D is possibly TRBD1 (6 bases). The CDR3 length is 13 residues. V lost 2 bases and J lost 11, with 10 bases in between. In germline, CDR1 is SEHNR, CDR2 FQNEAQ (reference sequence). The CDR3 is CASSLLQGAPLHF. In DNA form, the CDR3 reads TGTGCCAGCAGCTTACTACAGGGAGCACCCCTCCACTTT.

This clone was found once. The CDR3 protein is CASSEGDRENSPLHF. The CDR3 nucleotides are TGTGCCAGCAGTGAAGGGGACAGGGAAAATTCACCCCTCCACTTT. The chain links TRBV25-1 to TRBJ1-6; 9 nucleotides line up with TRBD1. The germline V gene encodes CDR1 MGHDK and CDR2 SYGVNS. The CDR3 has 15 residues. The J segment lost 7 bases and the V segment lost 2 bases, leaving 3 bases of the junction unmatched. Full variable domain (rest looked up from reference TRBV25-1 and TRBJ1-6): EADIYQTPRYLVIGTGKKITLECSQTMGHDKMYWYQQDPGMELHLIHYSYGVNSTEKGDLSSESTVSRIRTEHFPLTLESARPSHTSQYLCASSEGDRENSPLHFGNGTRLTVT.

The J gene is TRBJ1-1, the V gene TRBV7-9, with D perhaps matching TRBD1 (6 bases). The CDR3 covers 18 residues. The V end was cut by 3 bases, the J end by 5 bases, with 25 bases between. Germline CDR1 SEHNR, CDR2 FQNEAQ (reference sequence). The CDR3 loop reads CASSLPSESTGLGTEAFF. The CDR3 bases are TGTGCCAGCAGCTTGCCGTCTGAAAGCACAGGGTTGGGGACTGAAGCTTTCTTT.

The V gene is TRBV19, the J gene TRBJ2-7; D uncertain. Germline CDR1 is LNHDA and CDR2 is SQIVND (reference sequence). The CDR3 extends over 14 amino acids. V shed 3 bases and J shed 4 bases, with 13 bases lying between them. In DNA, the CDR3 is TGTGCCAGTAGTATTAGCATAGTGGCTTACGAGCAGTACTTC. This codes for CASSISIVAYEQYF.

This clone was counted only a few times. In the same sample, other DNA sequences code for this CDR3. The chain is built from TRBV19 and TRBJ1-6; no firm D call. CDR3 length equals 12 residues. Germline V gene data show CDR1 as LNHDA and CDR2 as SQIVND (reference sequence). V was pared by 6 bases and J by 3 bases, with 3 bases between. The CDR3 DNA follows: TGTGCCAGTAGACTCTATAATTCACCCCTCCACTTT. As protein: CASRLYNSPLHF.

The V and J genes are TRBV11-2 and TRBJ1-1, with D perhaps matching TRBD1 (5 bases). The CDR3 runs to 15 residues. CDR1 is SGHAT, CDR2 FQNNGV, per germline. V lost 3 bases and J 3 bases, leaving 14 bases between the germline ends. DNA for the CDR3: TGTGCCAGCAGCTTGGTTTTGGGGGGGTACACTGAAGCTTTCTTT. This codes for CASSLVLGGYTEAFF.

This chain connects TRBV11-2 to TRBJ2-7; no clear D gene. Trimming took 0 bases from V and 2 from J, leaving 5 bases between them. The CDR3 totals 13 residues. CDR1 is SGHAT and CDR2 is FQNNGV in the germline V gene. CDR3 in DNA: TGTGCCAGCAGCTTAGACAGGACCTACGAGCAGTACTTC. As protein: CASSLDRTYEQYF. Full variable domain (remainder filled in from reference TRBV11-2 and TRBJ2-7): EAGVAQSPRYKIIEKRQSVAFWCNPISGHATLYWYQQILGQGPKLLIQFQNNGVVDDSQLPKDRFSAERLKGVDSTLKIQPAKLEDSAVYLCASSLDRTYEQYFGPGTRLTVT.

The chain joins TRBV9 to TRBJ2-3; D uncertain. CDR3 size: 15 residues. Trimming took 0 bases from V and 0 from J, leaving 8 bases between them. Germline CDR1 is SGDLS and CDR2 is YYNGEE. CDR3 residues: CASSVGWSSTDTQYF. In nucleotides, the CDR3 is TGTGCCAGCAGCGTAGGATGGAGTAGCACAGATACGCAGTATTTT.

This clone has a single count. The V call is TRBV28, the J call TRBJ1-2; TRBD1 agrees at 7 bases. Germline-derived CDR1 and CDR2 are MDHEN and SYDVKM. There are 14 residues in the CDR3. The J segment lost 8 bases and the V segment lost 7 bases, leaving 13 bases of the junction unmatched. CDR3 sequence reads: CASTRDSQRRGYTF. CDR3 bases: TGTGCCAGCACCCGGGACAGCCAGCGTCGGGGCTACACCTTC.

This chain uses TRBV5-8 with TRBJ1-1; D unclear. The CDR3 runs to 14 residues. The V and J ends lost 1 base and 2 bases respectively, with 9 bases between them. The V gene's germline CDR1 is SGHTS and CDR2 YDEGEE. In DNA, the CDR3 is TGTGCCAGCAGCTTGATCGGCGGAAACACTGAAGCTTTCTTT. Its protein product is CASSLIGGNTEAFF.

The gene calls are TRBV19 and TRBJ2-2; D may be TRBD2 (5 bases). Germline V gene sequence: CDR1 LNHDA, CDR2 SQIVND (reference sequence). The V end lost 3 bases, the J end lost 4 bases, and 15 bases lay between the germline ends. The CDR3 runs 16 residues. CDR3 nucleotide sequence: TGTGCCAGTAGTATCGGCCCCCCCGGAGGCACCGGGGAGCTGTTTTTT. Translation: CASSIGPPGGTGELFF.

V gene TRBV6-5 combines with J gene TRBJ1-1, with D possibly matching TRBD1 (6 bases). The germline V and J ends were trimmed by 6 bases and 7 bases, with 12 bases remaining between them. CDR1 is MNHEY, CDR2 SVGAGI, per germline. This CDR3 has 12 amino acids. CDR3 sequence reads: CASSHRASEAFF. The CDR3 DNA reads TGTGCCAGCAGCCACAGGGCCAGTGAAGCTTTCTTT.

CDR3 DNA: TGTGCCAGCAGCCGACAGGGGGCGAACACCGGGGAGCTGTTTTTT. Amino acid sequence: CASSRQGANTGELFF. This sequence joins TRBV2 and TRBJ2-2; 9 nucleotides align to TRBD1. This CDR3 contains 15 residues. V trimming: 6 bases; J trimming: 0 bases; junction bases outside the gene matches: 2. Germline V CDR1 and CDR2: SNHLY, FYNNEI.

The chain has TRBV7-9 and TRBJ2-2, with a possible D match to TRBD1 (6 bases). Germline-derived CDR1 and CDR2 are SEHNR and FQNEAQ (reference sequence). There are 14 residues in the CDR3. Trimming took off 1 base at V and 10 bases at J, with 13 bases between the two ends. The CDR3 sequence: CASSLVTGPSELFF. CDR3 DNA: TGTGCCAGCAGCTTAGTAACAGGGCCGTCGGAGCTGTTTTTT.

The CDR3 sequence is CASSLQPGYMNTEAFF. In DNA, the CDR3 is TGTGCCAGCAGTTTACAACCGGGATACATGAACACTGAAGCTTTCTTT. The J gene is TRBJ1-1, the V gene TRBV28; D is unclear. The CDR3 has 16 residues. V dropped 2 bases and J dropped 0 bases, with 13 bases sitting between them. Per the germline V gene, CDR1 is MDHEN and CDR2 is SYDVKM.

The chain uses TRBV3-1 (or the pseudogene TRBV3-2) and TRBJ2-2, with 8 bases lining up with TRBD1. The germline V gene has CDR1 LGHDT and CDR2 YNNKEL (reference sequence). The V and J ends lost 1 base and 3 bases, in that order; junction bases with no gene match: 1. The CDR3 loop spans 15 amino acids. DNA of the CDR3: TGTGCCAGCAGCCAAGGACAGGGGTACACCGGGGAGCTGTTTTTT. Amino acids: CASSQGQGYTGELFF.

CDR3 in DNA: TGTGCCAGCAGCTTAGTTGGGCTCGAGCAGTACTTC. Amino acids: CASSLVGLEQYF. The V gene is TRBV11-2, the J gene TRBJ2-7; D gene uncertain. The V gene's germline CDR1 is SGHAT and CDR2 FQNNGV. The V and J ends lost 1 base and 6 bases respectively, with 7 bases between them. The CDR3 contains 12 residues.

V is TRBV5-1 and J is TRBJ2-1; possible D gene TRBD1, 6 bases. V was pared by 3 bases and J by 6 bases, with 19 bases between. The germline gives CDR1 SGHRS, CDR2 YFSETQ. The length of the CDR3 is 16 residues. The CDR3 spells CASSSTGLSTTNEQFF. CDR3 bases: TGCGCCAGCAGCTCGACAGGATTAAGCACTACCAATGAGCAGTTCTTC.

This clone was counted a few times. Germline and junction disagree at one end, which may indicate a read error. The rearrangement links TRBV3-1 (or the pseudogene TRBV3-2) to TRBJ1-1, with D maybe TRBD1 (5 bases). This CDR3 spans 12 amino acids. The germline V gene encodes CDR1 LGHDT and CDR2 YNNKEL (reference sequence). The CDR3 nucleotides read TGTGCCAGCAGGCAAGGGGACTCCGAAGCTTTCTTT. Translating gives CASRQGDSEAFF.

The V gene is TRBV3-1 (or the pseudogene TRBV3-2), the J gene TRBJ2-3; 10 bases align to TRBD2. Per germline, CDR1 LGHDT and CDR2 YNNKEL (reference sequence). The V segment lost 5 bases and the J segment 3 bases; nucleotides outside the gene matches: 5. This CDR3 has 15 amino acids. In nucleotides, the CDR3 is TGTGCCAGCAGCTCCAGCGGGGGGGCAACAGATACGCAGTATTTT. Protein: CASSSSGGATDTQYF.

The CDR3: CASSAMMGGAQGYTF. The DNA of the CDR3 is TGTGCCAGCAGCGCCATGATGGGGGGGGCGCAAGGCTACACCTTC. V is TRBV9 and J is TRBJ1-2, with D possibly being TRBD1 (6 bases). The CDR3 is 15 residues long. Per the germline V gene, CDR1 is SGDLS and CDR2 is YYNGEE. V gave up 3 bases and J gave up 8 bases, with 20 bases separating them.

The genes are TRBV2 and TRBJ2-7, with D hard to call. V was pared by 8 bases and J by 0 bases, with 8 bases between. The CDR3 has 12 amino acids. Germline CDR1 reads SNHLY; CDR2 reads FYNNEI. The CDR3, as DNA: TGTGCCAGCGGGCCCCTCTCCTACGAGCAGTACTTC. Its translation: CASGPLSYEQYF. The whole variable domain, remainder taken from reference TRBV2 and TRBJ2-7, is EPEVTQTPSHQVTQMGQEVILRCVPISNHLYFYWYRQILGQKVEFLVSFYNNEISEKSEIFDDQFSVERPDGSNFTLKIRSTKLEDSAMYFCASGPLSYEQYFGPGTRLTVT.